The 32 T cell receptor beta chains reported below all come from one sample, sequenced in a study of T-cell reconstitution after alpha-beta-depleted transplantation in children. Preparation of the TCRbeta library was carried out with unique molecular identifiers. One entry per CDR3 protein results from TCRdb running MiXCR on the PCR reads. The profile shows 500,000 or so distinct CDR3 sequences, around a third of them singletons. The input for sequencing was PBMCs from the stem cell graft donor, taken from the stem cell graft. These receptors all come from a human donor who donated a stem cell graft to a child with aplastic anemia.

This clonotype was seen only a few times. This chain joins TRBV7-2 and TRBJ2-3; D possibly corresponds to TRBD2 (6 bases). V was shortened by 3 bases and J by 2 bases, with 15 bases between the two germline ends. The CDR3 is 16 residues long. Looked up from germline, CDR1 is SGHTA and CDR2 is FQGNSA. CDR3 residues: CASSFLGGGYTDTQYF. DNA of the CDR3: TGTGCCAGCAGCTTTCTTGGTGGGGGGTACACAGATACGCAGTATTTT.

The J gene is TRBJ1-1, the V gene TRBV9; 8 bases line up with TRBD1. Germline loops: CDR1 SGDLS, CDR2 YYNGEE. There are 15 residues in the CDR3. After removal of 0 bases from V and 1 base from J, the junction contained 2 bases not matched to a gene. The CDR3: CASSVVGQGNTEAFF. The CDR3 DNA is TGTGCCAGCAGCGTAGTAGGACAGGGGAACACTGAAGCTTTCTTT.

The V call is TRBV29-1, the J call TRBJ1-1; TRBD1 aligns across 8 bases. Trimming removed 6 bases from V and 3 bases from J; junction bases left unmatched: 9. Germline CDR1 and CDR2: SQVTM and ANQGSEA. This CDR3 is 14 amino acids long. The CDR3 DNA is TGCAGCGTGGGGACAGGAAAAGCGTACACTGAAGCTTTCTTT. This sequence encodes CSVGTGKAYTEAFF.

The chain has TRBV27 and TRBJ1-2, with a weak D call TRBD1 (5 bases). The CDR3 sequence is 15 residues long. Germline V gene sequence: CDR1 MNHEY, CDR2 SMNVEV (reference sequence). Deletions cut 4 bases from V and 6 bases from J, with 18 bases between. The CDR3 region has the DNA TGTGCCAGCAGTTCGCCCCTCCAGGGCGCGCATGGCTACACCTTC. Translation gives CASSSPLQGAHGYTF.

The chain joins TRBV29-1 to TRBJ2-1; 9 bases are a match to TRBD2. The J segment lost 8 bases and the V segment lost 1 base, leaving 12 bases of the junction unmatched. Germline assignment: CDR1 SQVTM and CDR2 ANQGSEA. There are 16 residues in the CDR3. In nucleotides, the CDR3 is TGCAGCGTTGAAGGGGGGGTCGGCGGGAGGGCCCATGAGCAGTTCTTC. It encodes CSVEGGVGGRAHEQFF.

This chain joins TRBV9 and TRBJ1-2, with TRBD1 identical over 9 bases. V lost 4 bases to trimming and J lost 7 bases; unmatched junction nucleotides: 11. CDR1 and CDR2 from the germline V gene are SGDLS and YYNGEE. This CDR3 is built from 15 residues. The CDR3 reads CASSQLPGQGSGYTF. For the CDR3, the DNA is TGTGCCAGCAGCCAACTTCCGGGACAGGGAAGTGGCTACACCTTC. Supplemented by reference TRBV9 and TRBJ1-2, the full variable domain reads DSGVTQTPKHLITATGQRVTLRCSPRSGDLSVYWYQQSLDQGLQFLIQYYNGEERAKGNILERFSAQQFPDLHSELNLSSLELGDSALYFCASSQLPGQGSGYTFGSGTRLTVV.

The chain employs TRBV6-1 and TRBJ2-6, with D tentatively TRBD1 or TRBD2 (5 bases each). V gave up 10 bases and J gave up 9 bases, with 16 bases separating them. Looked up from germline, CDR1 is MNHNS and CDR2 is SASEGT. The CDR3 runs to 13 residues. Here the CDR3 reads CATGPGPVNVLTF. Here the CDR3 DNA reads TGTGCCACCGGGCCGGGGCCAGTCAACGTCCTGACTTTC.

The chain combines TRBV7-9 with TRBJ1-5; D possibly corresponds to TRBD1 (5 bases). The CDR3 sequence is 14 residues long. Germline values: CDR1 SEHNR, CDR2 FQNEAQ (reference sequence). V was cut by 10 bases and J by 1 base, with 14 bases left in between. CDR3 in amino acids: CATTGPASNQPQHF. The CDR3, as DNA: TGTGCCACTACGGGACCGGCGAGCAATCAGCCCCAGCATTTT. The full variable domain, rest sourced from reference TRBV7-9 and TRBJ1-5, is DTGVSQNPRHKITKRGQNVTFRCDPISEHNRLYWYRQTLGQGPEFLTYFQNEAQLEKSRLLSDRFSAERPKGSFSTLEIQRTEQGDSAMYLCATTGPASNQPQHFGDGTRLSIL.

This clonotype was detected ten times or more. The rearrangement joins TRBV7-2 to TRBJ2-1; 10 bases are shared with TRBD2. Germline V gene sequence: CDR1 SGHTA, CDR2 FQGNSA. After removal of 4 bases from V and 3 bases from J, the junction contained 3 bases not matched to a gene. The CDR3 consists of 15 residues. CDR3 coding DNA: TGTGCCAGCAGCTCAACTAGCGGGAACTACAATGAGCAGTTCTTC. Amino acid sequence: CASSSTSGNYNEQFF.

In this sample, this clonotype turned up a few times. The V gene is TRBV12-3 or TRBV12-4, the J gene TRBJ2-1, with 10 bases that match TRBD2. The CDR3 is 17 amino acids. The V segment lost 4 bases and the J segment 5 bases; nucleotides outside the gene matches: 11. The DNA of the CDR3 is TGTGCCAGCAGTTCATATAGCGGGAGGAAGCTAGACAATGAGCAGTTCTTC. It specifies CASSSYSGRKLDNEQFF.

The chain combines TRBV6-1 with TRBJ2-4; D might be TRBD1 (5 bases). Looked up from germline, CDR1 is MNHNS and CDR2 is SASEGT. The CDR3 has 15 residues. V was shortened by 7 bases and J by 2 bases, with 15 bases between the two germline ends. This CDR3 reads CASNPPAGTKNIQYF. CDR3 nucleotide sequence: TGTGCCAGCAACCCGCCTGCAGGGACCAAAAACATTCAGTACTTC.

This clonotype was detected a few times. The chain links TRBV27 to TRBJ1-1; TRBD1 is a possible D gene (5 bases). Germline V lookup: CDR1 MNHEY, CDR2 SMNVEV (reference sequence). This CDR3 has 12 amino acids. The V end lost 5 bases, the J end lost 6 bases, and 10 bases lay between the germline ends. CDR3 coding DNA: TGTGCCAGCAGTCCGTCGGGGGCTGAAGCTTTCTTT. Its translation: CASSPSGAEAFF.

The chain couples TRBV15 to TRBJ2-7; a weak D match, TRBD2 (6 bases). There are 15 residues in the CDR3. Trimming shortened V by 5 bases and J by 2 bases, and 16 bases separated the two germline ends. In germline, CDR1 is LNHNV, CDR2 YYDKDF (reference sequence). CDR3 in amino acids: CATSALSGSAYEQYF. The CDR3 DNA reads TGTGCCACCAGCGCCCTAAGCGGGTCTGCCTACGAGCAGTACTTC.

This clonotype appeared a few times. This chain joins TRBV6-1 and TRBJ2-1; D unresolved. Per the germline V gene, CDR1 is MNHNS and CDR2 is SASEGT. There are 13 residues in the CDR3. V lost 7 bases and J lost 0, with 7 bases in between. The CDR3 DNA sequence: TGTGCCAGCACGTCGTTCTCCTACAATGAGCAGTTCTTC. Protein sequence: CASTSFSYNEQFF.

This clonotype was found a few times. CDR3 sequence reads: CASTDRASEQYF. As DNA, the CDR3 is TGTGCCAGCACCGATCGGGCCTCCGAGCAGTACTTC. The gene calls are TRBV5-6 and TRBJ2-7; D gene uncertain. The germline V and J ends were trimmed by 6 bases and 6 bases, with 13 bases remaining between them. Germline V gene lookup returns CDR1 SGHDT and CDR2 YYEEEE. The CDR3 spans 12 residues.

This chain joins TRBV12-3 or TRBV12-4 and TRBJ1-2; D remains ambiguous. This CDR3 contains 13 residues. V lost 1 base and J lost 4, with 7 bases in between. The DNA of the CDR3 is TGTGCCAGCAGTTTAGGACCAGTCTATGGCTACACCTTC. Amino acids: CASSLGPVYGYTF.

The chain recombines TRBV12-3 or TRBV12-4 with TRBJ2-1; perhaps D is TRBD1 or TRBD2 (5 bases each). The CDR3 has 14 amino acids. V lost 5 bases to trimming and J lost 7 bases, with 15 bases between them. CDR3: CASSPTPRENEQFF. CDR3 DNA sequence: TGTGCCAGCAGTCCAACCCCCAGGGAGAATGAGCAGTTCTTC.

The V gene is TRBV5-1, the J gene TRBJ2-7, with no clear D. This CDR3 has 14 amino acids. V was cut by 0 bases and J by 1 base, with 8 bases left in between. The germline V gene has CDR1 SGHRS and CDR2 YFSETQ. CDR3 nucleotide sequence: TGCGCCAGCAGCTTGGACAGCCTTTCCTACGAGCAGTACGTC. This codes for CASSLDSLSYEQYV.

The table lists this clonotype with a few counts. The V call is TRBV20-1, the J call TRBJ2-1, with 11 nucleotides matching TRBD2. The germline CDR1 and CDR2 sequences are DFQATT and SNEGSKA (reference sequence). This CDR3 region has 15 residues. V shed 6 bases and J 4 bases; nucleotides not matched to a gene: 8. The CDR3 reads CSARGLAGSYNEQFF. CDR3 coding DNA: TGCAGTGCCCGAGGACTAGCGGGTTCTTACAATGAGCAGTTCTTC.

The chain links TRBV20-1 to TRBJ1-1, with 7 bases lining up with TRBD1. V lost 7 bases, J lost 1 base, and 12 bases stayed unmatched. CDR3 length equals 15 residues. The germline V gene has CDR1 DFQATT and CDR2 SNEGSKA (reference sequence). CDR3 sequence (DNA): TGCAGTGTTAGGGGGGCGACAGGGTGGAACACTGAAGCTTTCTTT. Translation gives CSVRGATGWNTEAFF.

V and J are TRBV4-2 and TRBJ2-2; a weak D match, TRBD1 (5 bases). V was shortened by 0 bases and J by 2 bases, with 16 bases between the two germline ends. This CDR3 spans 18 amino acids. Germline-derived CDR1 and CDR2 are LGHNA and YNFKEQ. In DNA form, the CDR3 reads TGTGCCAGCAGCCAAGATTTAGGGGCCGGCTCAAACACCGGGGAGCTGTTTTTT. Its translation: CASSQDLGAGSNTGELFF.

The rearrangement links TRBV19 to TRBJ1-4; D not resolved. There are 15 residues in the CDR3. Germline V gene lookup returns CDR1 LNHDA and CDR2 SQIVND (reference sequence). Trimming took off 6 bases at V and 5 bases at J, with 16 bases between the two ends. The CDR3 sequence: CASSFKSAGNEKLFF. In DNA form, the CDR3 reads TGTGCCAGTAGCTTTAAGTCAGCCGGGAATGAAAAACTGTTTTTT. The entire variable domain, with the rest obtained from reference TRBV19 and TRBJ1-4, is as follows: DGGITQSPKYLFRKEGQNVTLSCEQNLNHDAMYWYRQDPGQGLRLIYYSQIVNDFQKGDIAEGYSVSREKKESFPLTVTSAQKNPTAFYLCASSFKSAGNEKLFFGSGTQLSVL.

This clonotype was seen more than once but under ten times. The rearrangement joins TRBV29-1 to TRBJ2-7, with TRBD1 identical over 7 bases. V shed 4 bases, J shed 10 bases, and the junction held 4 bases outside the gene matches. CDR1 is SQVTM and CDR2 is ANQGSEA in the germline V gene. The CDR3 is 10 amino acids. CDR3 DNA: TGCAGCGTTGTTACAGGGGTCCAGTACTTC. Translation gives CSVVTGVQYF.

The rearrangement links TRBV7-9 to TRBJ2-5; 10 positions match TRBD1. J gave up 4 bases and V 5 bases, and 7 bases lay outside the gene matches. Germline CDR1 and CDR2: SEHNR and FQNEAQ (reference sequence). The length of the CDR3 is 15 residues. CDR3 bases: TGTGCCAGCAGCGATTACGGGACAGGGGCAGAGACCCAGTACTTC. It is translated as CASSDYGTGAETQYF.

In regard to this clonotype: One junction end disagrees with the germline gene, perhaps due to a read error. V is TRBV19 and J is TRBJ1-3; D gene ambiguous. Germline V gene lookup returns CDR1 LNHDA and CDR2 SQIVND (reference sequence). This CDR3 has 12 residues. The CDR3 here is CASSPTDLRVDF. The CDR3 nucleotides read TGTGCCAGTAGCCCGACTGACCTCCGGGTAGATTTT.

V is TRBV13 and J is TRBJ1-2; weak D call: TRBD1 (6 bases). CDR3 length equals 13 residues. V was cut by 1 base and J by 8 bases, with 11 bases left in between. The germline V gene encodes CDR1 PRHDT and CDR2 FYEKMQ (reference sequence). The CDR3 spells CASSLEGDRGYTF. The CDR3 DNA reads TGTGCCAGCAGCTTAGAGGGGGATCGCGGCTACACCTTC.

J is TRBJ2-1 and V is TRBV5-1; TRBD1 aligns across 11 bases. CDR3 length: 15 residues. Losses at the gene ends were 4 bases for V and 7 bases for J; bases not matched to a gene: 7. Germline V gene sequence: CDR1 SGHRS, CDR2 YFSETQ. CDR3 protein: CASSPPGQGVNEQFF. CDR3 bases: TGCGCCAGCAGCCCACCGGGACAGGGGGTTAATGAGCAGTTCTTC.

The CDR3 region is CASGGVENIQYF. DNA for the CDR3: TGCGCCAGCGGGGGCGTGGAAAACATTCAGTACTTC. The chain is built from TRBV10-2 and TRBJ2-4; a weak D match, TRBD1 (6 bases). V was pared by 8 bases and J by 5 bases, with 10 bases between. The CDR3 is 12 residues long. CDR1 and CDR2 (germline): WSHSY, SAAADI.

The genes are TRBV18 and TRBJ2-3, with D unclear. V lost 6 bases and J lost 1, with 14 bases in between. The CDR3 has 15 amino acids. Germline CDR1 is KGHSH and CDR2 is LQKENI. The CDR3 DNA sequence: TGTGCCAGCTCGGCTGGTATTTCTGGCACAGATACGCAGTATTTT. Translated: CASSAGISGTDTQYF.

The chain recombines TRBV7-2 with TRBJ1-1; D not resolved. V was cut by 4 bases and J by 10 bases, with 22 bases left in between. CDR3 length: 15 residues. Germline assignment: CDR1 SGHTA and CDR2 FQGNSA. The CDR3 spells CASSSRRNSGGRAFF. DNA for the CDR3: TGTGCCAGCAGCTCTCGACGCAACAGTGGAGGGCGAGCTTTCTTT.

The chain carries TRBV29-1 and TRBJ1-1; D gene unclear. The V end was cut by 0 bases, the J end by 7 bases, with 21 bases between. CDR1 and CDR2 (germline): SQVTM, ANQGSEA. The CDR3 contains 16 residues. The CDR3 reads CSVEDWRAEGLLEAFF. CDR3 bases: TGCAGCGTTGAAGATTGGCGCGCGGAAGGACTCCTTGAAGCTTTCTTT.

This clonotype was counted between two and nine times. The chain has TRBV2 and TRBJ1-2, with TRBD1 matching over 7 bases. Germline CDR1 is SNHLY and CDR2 is FYNNEI. The CDR3 sequence is 15 residues long. The J segment lost 4 bases and the V segment lost 5 bases, leaving 10 bases of the junction unmatched. The CDR3 coding sequence is TGTGCCAGCAGTCAACAGGGGTTAGAAGCCTATGGCTACACCTTC. As protein: CASSQQGLEAYGYTF.